This TCR beta chain was sequenced for a study of regulatory T cells in long-lasting Graves disease. V dropped 2 bases and J dropped 3; count of bases not matched to a gene: 9. CDR3 size: 16 residues. CDR1 and CDR2 from the germline V gene are MDHEN and SYDVKM. Stated time point: newly diagnosed GD, antithyroid drugs for less than 3 months. There was RNA extracted from PBMCs, and the TCR library was made from it. Construction of TCR beta libraries relied on iRepertoire HTBI primers and on Arm-PCR targeting CDR3 regions. Using its own MiXCR run on the multiplex PCR reads, TCRdb lists one record per CDR3 protein. The data hold 500,000 or so distinct CDR3 sequences, with 12% to 15% observed a single time. A few counts support this clonotype. This same sample was also part of a study on T cells in Graves' hyperthyroidism and ophthalmopathy. Per that paper: The patients, who ranged from 18 to 65 in age, presented with newly diagnosed hyperthyroidism lasting under 2 months.

The chain couples TRBV28 to TRBJ2-7, with 8 bases lining up with TRBD2. This specimen was peripheral blood mononuclear cells (PBMCs), taken at new diagnosis, from a patient treated with antithyroid drugs. The receptor was isolated from a woman in her fifties or sixties with Graves disease. CDR3 sequence reads: CASSLTSLSGVYEQYF. The CDR3 nucleotides are TGTGCCAGCAGTTTAACTAGTCTTAGCGGGGTCTACGAGCAGTACTTC.